Listed here are 27 T cell receptor beta chains from one sample, sequenced in a study of identical twins (dated by TCRdb to about 2016). Library prep was done by 5' RACE. Sequencing took place on an Illumina HiSeq 2000. TCRdb reanalyzed the raw reads on its own, using fastp at Q25 for trimming and MiXCR for clone calling, and kept in-frame beta chains. Rows with one shared CDR3 protein collapse into an entry with the most common genes and DNA. This sample comprises 1.5 million to 2 million distinct CDR3 sequences, roughly 35% of them detected only once. The ten most abundant clones make up about 0.25% of the sample. Sequenced input: cord blood. The receptors come from a newborn girl in good health.

The chain recombines TRBV27 with TRBJ1-1, with D uncertain. Germline V CDR1 and CDR2: MNHEY, SMNVEV (reference sequence). The CDR3 is made up of 16 amino acids. V lost 1 base and J lost 0, with 12 bases in between. The CDR3 DNA is TGTGCCAGCAGTTTATATCCCTGGGCTGTGAACACTGAAGCTTTCTTT. Amino acids: CASSLYPWAVNTEAFF.

In its sample, this clonotype was seen many times. The V gene is TRBV12-3 or TRBV12-4, the J gene TRBJ1-2; no reliable D call. V gave up 8 bases and J gave up 8 bases, with 12 bases separating them. The CDR3 consists of 11 residues. The CDR3 reads CASGSSSGYTF. CDR3 bases: TGTGCCAGCGGGTCAAGTTCCGGCTACACCTTC.

This clonotype was seen a handful of times. The chain couples TRBV20-1 to TRBJ1-1; D is undetermined. The CDR3 extends over 16 amino acids. The V end lost 3 bases, the J end lost 4 bases, and 21 bases lay between the germline ends. The germline V gene has CDR1 DFQATT and CDR2 SNEGSKA (reference sequence). Here the CDR3 DNA reads TGCAGTGCTAGTCGGGGATTATTGACCGGGCTCACTGAAGCTTTCTTT. Amino acids: CSASRGLLTGLTEAFF.

Remarks on this clonotype: One end of the junction does not line up with germline, which may come from a read error. The chain carries TRBV12-3 or TRBV12-4 and TRBJ2-3, with a possible D match to TRBD2 (5 bases). The CDR3 is made up of 14 amino acids. CDR3 bases: TGTGCCAGCAGTTTCAGTGGGAGCGCAGATGCGCAGTATTTT. Protein product: CASSFSGSADAQYF.

The genes are TRBV27 and TRBJ1-3; TRBD1 agrees at 10 bases. Germline V gene data show CDR1 as MNHEY and CDR2 as SMNVEV (reference sequence). The trim removed 8 bases at V and 4 bases at J, leaving 11 bases unmatched. This CDR3 comprises 16 residues. The CDR3 nucleotides are TGTGCCAGCGGTGATTATGGGGGACAGGGGGGAAACACCATATATTTT. This gives the protein CASGDYGGQGGNTIYF.

This clonotype was counted only a few times. The chain employs TRBV7-6 and TRBJ1-2; no clear D gene. Germline loops: CDR1 SGHVS, CDR2 FNYEAQ. V dropped 10 bases and J dropped 7 bases, with 4 bases sitting between them. CDR3 size: 8 residues. Here the CDR3 DNA reads TGTGCCACCCGTGGCTACACCTTC. Translation: CATRGYTF.

Details on this clonotype: Compared with germline, one end of the junction differs, possibly owing to a read error. CDR3 in amino acids: CGASDGHGYEQYF. The DNA of the CDR3 is TGCGGTGCCTCGGACGGGCACGGCTACGAGCAGTACTTC. This chain connects TRBV20-1 to TRBJ2-7; D remains unclear. Germline-derived CDR1 and CDR2 are DFQATT and SNEGSKA (reference sequence). The CDR3 runs to 13 residues.

Many counts were recorded for this clonotype. The chain carries TRBV28 and TRBJ2-3; possible D gene TRBD2, 6 bases. From germline, CDR1 is MDHEN and CDR2 SYDVKM. V lost 3 bases to trimming and J lost 9 bases, with 10 bases between them. CDR3 size: 12 residues. CDR3 nucleotide sequence: TGTGCCAGCAGTTTGAAACGGGGGACGCAGTATTTT. It encodes CASSLKRGTQYF.

This clonotype has only a few counts. This chain links TRBV20-1 with TRBJ2-3; 12 nucleotides match TRBD2. J was trimmed by 4 bases and V by 1 base; bases with no gene match: 3. Germline assignment: CDR1 DFQATT and CDR2 SNEGSKA (reference sequence). The CDR3 sequence is 15 residues long. CDR3 nucleotide sequence: TGCAGTGCTAGAGGACTAGCGGGGGTTTCAGATACGCAGTATTTT. The encoded protein is CSARGLAGVSDTQYF.

This clonotype was picked up a small number of times. The rearrangement joins TRBV4-1 to TRBJ2-1, with D perhaps TRBD1 (7 bases). The germline gives CDR1 MGHRA, CDR2 YSYEKL. Trimming took off 1 base at V and 7 bases at J, with 23 bases between the two ends. The CDR3 spans 18 residues. For the CDR3, the DNA is TGCGCCAGCAGCCAAGTCGACCCGGCAGGGGGGCGCTTAAATGAGCAGTTCTTC. Amino acid sequence: CASSQVDPAGGRLNEQFF.

This clonotype was found many times. The chain is built from TRBV29-1 and TRBJ1-4; D may be TRBD1 (6 bases). Trimming left V 4 bases short and J 10 bases short, with 16 bases between. The CDR3 contains 13 residues. Germline V gives CDR1 SQVTM, CDR2 ANQGSEA. CDR3 sequence (DNA): TGCAGCGTTGGAGACACAGGGAGGGGAAAACTGTTTTTT. As protein: CSVGDTGRGKLFF.

The chain combines TRBV3-1 with TRBJ2-1; D ambiguous. Looked up from germline, CDR1 is LGHDT and CDR2 is YNNKEL (reference sequence). The CDR3 sequence is 15 residues long. Deletions cut 1 base from V and 4 bases from J, with 11 bases between. The CDR3, as DNA: TGTGCCAGCAGCCAAGCCTCGGGCCCTTACAATGAGCAGTTCTTC. This codes for CASSQASGPYNEQFF.

This clonotype was seen ten or more times. The DNA of the CDR3 is TGTGCCAGCAGTGAAGTTGACAGGGTCAATTCACCCCTCCACTTT. The encoded protein is CASSEVDRVNSPLHF. The rearrangement links TRBV6-1 to TRBJ1-6; 7 bases agree with TRBD1. This CDR3 comprises 15 residues. In germline, CDR1 is MNHNS, CDR2 SASEGT. Unmatched junction bases numbered 4, after V lost 1 base and J lost 7 bases.

This clonotype was seen more than once but under ten times. This chain joins TRBV10-3 and TRBJ1-5; 7 positions agree with TRBD1. The CDR3 is 15 residues long. V lost 2 bases and J lost 0; bases outside the gene matches: 1. CDR1 ENHRY and CDR2 SYGVKD come from the germline V gene. CDR3 in amino acids: CAISERDSSNQPQHF. CDR3 bases: TGTGCCATCAGTGAGAGGGACAGTAGCAATCAGCCCCAGCATTTT.

J is TRBJ2-1 and V is TRBV14, with D uncertain. The J call may be in error: the DNA end matches TRBJ2-7 better. This CDR3 spans 13 amino acids. From germline, CDR1 is SGHDN and CDR2 FVKESK. The CDR3, as DNA: TGTGCCAGCCAGCGCCAGCTCTACAATGAGCAGTACTTC. Its protein is CASQRQLYNEQYF.

The V gene is TRBV20-1, the J gene TRBJ1-1; D unclear. Germline CDR1 is DFQATT and CDR2 is SNEGSKA (reference sequence). Deletions cut 5 bases from V and 3 bases from J, with 1 base between. This CDR3 is 9 amino acids long. CDR3 nucleotides: TGCAGTGCTTACACTGAAGCTTTCTTT. Translating it yields CSAYTEAFF.

The chain combines TRBV25-1 with TRBJ2-3; D ambiguous. Germline CDR1 is MGHDK and CDR2 is SYGVNS. V was pared by 6 bases and J by 6 bases, with 16 bases between. The CDR3 spans 14 residues. The CDR3 nucleotides read TGTGCCAGCAGATCCCCCAAGGGTTGGGATACGCAGTATTTT. This sequence encodes CASRSPKGWDTQYF.

As concerns this clonotype: Given a much more abundant clone one base away, this may be a read error. The chain uses TRBV6-2 or TRBV6-3 and TRBJ1-2; TRBD1 matches at 8 bases. CDR1 is MNHEY, CDR2 SVGEGT, per germline. CDR3 length: 15 residues. The CDR3 DNA reads as TGTGCCGGCAGCTACTCCGGGACAGGAGCCTATGGCTACACCTTC. Translation: CAGSYSGTGAYGYTF.

V is TRBV6-2 or TRBV6-3 and J is TRBJ2-5; 7 bases are a match to TRBD2. The tail of the sequence fits TRBJ2-7 better, so the J call may be wrong. Germline V gene data show CDR1 as MNHEY and CDR2 as SVGEGT. The CDR3 is 12 residues long. The CDR3 here is CASSPLAAEQYF. CDR3 in DNA: TGTGCCAGCAGTCCGCTAGCGGCCGAGCAGTACTTC.

Regarding this clonotype: This may come from a read error, since a much larger clone is one base off. The J gene is TRBJ1-2, the V gene TRBV19; TRBD1 is a possible D gene (6 bases). The germline V gene has CDR1 LNHDA and CDR2 SQIVND (reference sequence). The CDR3 covers 13 residues. V lost 3 bases and J 2 bases, leaving 7 bases between the germline ends. Written as DNA, the CDR3 is TGTGCCAGTAGTATGCAGGGGAACTATGGCTACACCTTC. The encoded protein is CASSMQGNYGYTF. The full variable domain, rest sourced from reference TRBV19 and TRBJ1-2, is DGGITQSPKYLFRKEGQNVTLSCEQNLNHDAMYWYRQDPGQGLRLIYYSQIVNDFQKGDIAEGYSVSREKKESFPLTVTSAQKNPTAFYLCASSMQGNYGYTFGSGTRLTVV.

This clonotype was detected only a few times. This chain joins TRBV20-1 and TRBJ2-7; D possibly corresponds to TRBD1 (6 bases). CDR3 length equals 15 residues. From germline, CDR1 is DFQATT and CDR2 SNEGSKA (reference sequence). Deletions cut 1 base from V and 2 bases from J, with 15 bases between. The CDR3 spells CSARAWDTVPYEQYF. Here the CDR3 DNA reads TGCAGTGCTAGAGCTTGGGACACAGTTCCCTACGAGCAGTACTTC.

The chain joins TRBV20-1 to TRBJ2-1; no firm D call. The J call may be incorrect, as the DNA end agrees better with TRBJ2-7. This CDR3 has 14 residues. The germline CDR1 and CDR2 sequences are DFQATT and SNEGSKA (reference sequence). This chain's CDR3 is CSAQDRSSYNEQYF. The CDR3 nucleotides are TGCAGTGCTCAGGACCGCTCCTCCTACAATGAGCAGTACTTC.

This rearrangement joins TRBV5-1 to TRBJ2-1; no firm D call. V was clipped by 0 bases and J by 0 bases, with 7 bases between them. The CDR3 length is 15 residues. Germline lookup yields CDR1 SGHRS and CDR2 YFSETQ. The CDR3 DNA is TGCGCCAGCAGCTTGGCCGGCTGCTCCTACAATGAGCAGTTCTTC. It specifies CASSLAGCSYNEQFF.

V and J are TRBV28 and TRBJ2-7; unclear D gene. V was trimmed by 10 bases and J by 0 bases, leaving 13 bases between them. The CDR3 sequence is 13 residues long. The germline V gene has CDR1 MDHEN and CDR2 SYDVKM. CDR3 loop: CATEEAVSYEQYF. The CDR3 DNA reads TGTGCCACCGAAGAGGCAGTCTCCTACGAGCAGTACTTC.

The rearrangement uses TRBV5-1 and TRBJ2-5, with a tentative D call TRBD1 (6 bases). The CDR3 runs to 15 residues. The germline CDR1 and CDR2 sequences are SGHRS and YFSETQ. Trimming stripped 3 bases from V and 11 bases from J, with 23 bases between. CDR3: CASSSPDRSPNEQYF. CDR3 sequence (DNA): TGCGCCAGCAGCTCGCCCGACAGGTCTCCAAATGAGCAGTACTTC.

Only a few counts were recorded for this clonotype. The chain combines TRBV5-1 with TRBJ1-2; 10 nucleotides line up with TRBD1. Germline loops: CDR1 SGHRS, CDR2 YFSETQ. The CDR3 length is 14 residues. V lost 6 bases, J lost 3 bases, and 5 bases stayed unmatched. In DNA, the CDR3 is TGCGCCAGCACCTCGGACAGGGGGGACTATGGCTACACCTTC. Translated: CASTSDRGDYGYTF.

This sequence joins TRBV6-5 and TRBJ1-6; possibly TRBD1 for D (6 bases). Per germline, CDR1 MNHEY and CDR2 SVGAGI. The germline V and J ends were trimmed by 8 bases and 9 bases, with 17 bases remaining between them. The CDR3 consists of 14 residues. The CDR3 DNA sequence: TGTGCCAGCGGTTTGACAGGCTCCTCTTCACCCCTCCACTTT. Translating it yields CASGLTGSSSPLHF.